A single sample gave rise to the 14 T cell receptor beta chains below, sequenced in a study of post-analysis software for immune sequencing data. The antigens for these receptors are not known. Study-level findings and limits: Patients had higher frequencies than controls of a handful of TRBV segments, including TRBV5-6, TRBV5-1 and TRBV20-1.

Prepared libraries of TCR beta cDNA carried unique molecular identifiers. TCRdb re-analysed the PCR reads in MiXCR, keeping a single row per CDR3 protein. The table shows some 260,000 distinct CDR3 sequences, with about 38% occurring only once. What was sequenced was blood. All receptors derive from a girl aged 10 to 17 with multiple sclerosis.

The chain recombines TRBV20-1 with TRBJ2-3; TRBD2 matches at 9 bases. CDR3 size: 18 residues. The V gene end was trimmed by 1 base and the J gene end by 1 base; junction bases not matched to a gene: 12. Germline loops: CDR1 DFQATT, CDR2 SNEGSKA (reference sequence). This chain's CDR3 is CSARAWTAGGWGTDTQYF. Written as DNA, the CDR3 is TGCAGTGCTAGAGCCTGGACGGCGGGAGGGTGGGGCACAGATACGCAGTATTTT.

Worth noting for this clonotype: A clone one base away is much larger, so this may be a read error. CDR3 sequence reads: CASTGLATDTRYF. The CDR3 nucleotides read TGTGCCAGCACCGGACTAGCAACAGATACGCGGTATTTT. The chain carries TRBV2 and TRBJ2-3, with 8 bases that match TRBD2. Germline V gene lookup returns CDR1 SNHLY and CDR2 FYNNEI. The CDR3 totals 13 residues. The entire variable domain, with the rest obtained from reference TRBV2 and TRBJ2-3, is as follows: EPEVTQTPSHQVTQMGQEVILRCVPISNHLYFYWYRQILGQKVEFLVSFYNNEISEKSEIFDDQFSVERPDGSNFTLKIRSTKLEDSAMYFCASTGLATDTRYFGPGTRLTVL.

The rearrangement uses TRBV20-1 and TRBJ2-3, with TRBD2 as a possible D gene (5 bases). The germline V gene encodes CDR1 DFQATT and CDR2 SNEGSKA (reference sequence). The CDR3 consists of 15 residues. The V and J ends lost 3 bases and 3 bases respectively, with 16 bases between them. The CDR3 is CSASSAARRTDTQYF. In DNA, the CDR3 is TGCAGTGCTAGTTCGGCAGCCCGGAGGACAGATACGCAGTATTTT.

This clonotype was observed a single time. V usage is TRBV2 and J usage is TRBJ2-3, with D perhaps matching TRBD1 (6 bases). The length of the CDR3 is 16 residues. CDR1 is SNHLY and CDR2 is FYNNEI in the germline V gene. V was trimmed by 4 bases and J by 0 bases, leaving 14 bases between them. The CDR3 is CASSASRDRSTDTQYF. In DNA form, the CDR3 reads TGTGCCAGCAGTGCCTCGCGAGACAGGAGCACAGATACGCAGTATTTT.

Ten or more counts support this clonotype. V usage is TRBV14 and J usage is TRBJ2-4; the D call may be TRBD1 or TRBD2 (5 bases each). Germline V gene sequence: CDR1 SGHDN, CDR2 FVKESK. The CDR3 runs 19 residues. Trimming left V 4 bases short and J 1 base short, with 23 bases between. The CDR3 protein is CASSPTILMGERAKNIQYF. In DNA, the CDR3 is TGTGCCAGCAGCCCCACAATCCTGATGGGGGAGCGGGCCAAAAACATTCAGTACTTC.

The chain uses TRBV20-1 and TRBJ2-7, with a weak D call TRBD2 (5 bases). The CDR3 length is 13 residues. The V and J ends lost 4 bases and 4 bases respectively, with 14 bases between them. Germline lookup yields CDR1 DFQATT and CDR2 SNEGSKA (reference sequence). The CDR3 DNA reads TGCAGTGCTACTGTGGATGCGGGTTACGAGCAGTACTTC. It is translated as CSATVDAGYEQYF.

Notes on this clonotype: Sequence at one end of the junction differs from germline and may be a read error. The chain has TRBV5-1 and TRBJ2-3, with a possible D match to TRBD1 (6 bases). The CDR3 sequence is 15 residues long. Germline V gives CDR1 SGHRS, CDR2 YFSETQ. The CDR3 coding sequence is TGCGCCAGCAGCTTGGGACAGGTGACGCCAAATACGGAGTATTTT. It translates to CASSLGQVTPNTEYF. The entire variable domain, with the rest obtained from reference TRBV5-1 and TRBJ2-3, is as follows: KAGVTQTPRYLIKTRGQQVTLSCSPISGHRSVSWYQQTPGQGLQFLFEYFSETQRNKGNFPGRFSGRQFSNSRSEMNVSTLELGDSALYLCASSLGQVTPNTEYFGPGTRLTVL.

The table lists this clonotype with a few counts. J is TRBJ2-4 and V is TRBV5-1, with D tentatively TRBD1 or TRBD2 (6 bases each). Germline CDR1 is SGHRS and CDR2 is YFSETQ. V gave up 4 bases and J gave up 6 bases, with 14 bases separating them. This CDR3 region has 14 residues. The CDR3 reads CASSMSRGGNIQYF. CDR3 in DNA: TGCGCCAGCAGCATGAGCAGGGGAGGAAACATTCAGTACTTC.

Many counts were recorded for this clonotype. This chain connects TRBV5-1 to TRBJ2-3; 7 nucleotides line up with TRBD1. This CDR3 is built from 16 residues. Germline V lookup: CDR1 SGHRS, CDR2 YFSETQ. J gave up 4 bases and V 3 bases, and 11 bases lay outside the gene matches. The CDR3 spells CASSSRQGGIADTQYF. The CDR3 nucleotides are TGCGCCAGCAGCTCCCGACAGGGTGGGATCGCAGATACGCAGTATTTT.

The chain carries TRBV11-2 and TRBJ2-2; no firm D call. This CDR3 has 14 residues. V lost 3 bases and J 7 bases, leaving 12 bases between the germline ends. Germline assignment: CDR1 SGHAT and CDR2 FQNNGV. CDR3 sequence reads: CASSLATGDGELFF. The DNA for the CDR3 is TGTGCCAGCAGCTTGGCGACTGGGGACGGGGAGCTGTTTTTT.

The V gene is TRBV15, the J gene TRBJ2-3; D remains ambiguous. V was clipped by 0 bases and J by 3 bases, with 7 bases between them. Germline CDR1 reads LNHNV; CDR2 reads YYDKDF (reference sequence). CDR3 length: 14 residues. The chain's CDR3 is CATSRDEGTDTQYF. The CDR3 DNA follows: TGTGCCACCAGCAGAGATGAAGGGACAGATACGCAGTATTTT.

The sample holds many counts of this clonotype. The chain combines TRBV7-2 with TRBJ2-3; D ambiguous. CDR1 and CDR2 from the germline V gene are SGHTA and FQGNSA. Between the trimmed V and J ends, which lost 5 bases and 0 bases, there was a span of 9 bases. CDR3 length: 14 residues. Here the CDR3 DNA reads TGTGCCAGCAGCCGTGACACAAGCACAGATACGCAGTATTTT. As protein: CASSRDTSTDTQYF.

This clonotype was counted between two and nine times. The chain uses TRBV7-2 and TRBJ1-4; D call uncertain. The germline gives CDR1 SGHTA, CDR2 FQGNSA. The CDR3 totals 15 residues. V was pared by 1 base and J by 3 bases, with 9 bases between. The CDR3 spells CASSLDPGPNEKLFF. The CDR3 region has the DNA TGTGCCAGCAGCTTAGACCCGGGCCCTAATGAAAAACTGTTTTTT.

At least ten counts were recorded for this clonotype. The CDR3 DNA reads as TGTGCCAGCAGCTTACGCCCGCGGGGGACCTACAATGAGCAGTTCTTC. Encoded protein: CASSLRPRGTYNEQFF. The chain joins TRBV7-2 to TRBJ2-1, with 7 positions matching TRBD2. From germline, CDR1 is SGHTA and CDR2 FQGNSA. After removal of 2 bases from V and 2 bases from J, the junction contained 6 bases not matched to a gene. The CDR3 has 16 amino acids.